This T cell receptor beta chain is from a study of T cell responses to AZD1222 COVID-19 vaccine. About this clone: Its antigen is currently unknown.

The data were produced by immunoSEQ multiplex PCR, yet TCRdb's version contains in-frame clones alone and is incomplete. Altogether about 56,000 clones are present, 70% to 90% being singletons, with the ten largest covering about 15%. The CDR3 covers 12 residues. V gave up 5 bases and J gave up 2 bases, with 7 bases separating them. Notes on the study in general: Vaccine-associated CD4 TCRs ranged over spike, dominating at 160-218 and 743-854.

The source was peripheral blood, collected on day 0 of AZD1222 vaccination. The receptor's source is an adult in good health. This chain joins TRBV12-3 or TRBV12-4 and TRBJ2-7; D is perhaps TRBD1 or TRBD2 (5 bases each). The CDR3 DNA is TGTGCCAGCAGTCGGGACGCCTACGAGCAGTACTTC. It translates to CASSRDAYEQYF.